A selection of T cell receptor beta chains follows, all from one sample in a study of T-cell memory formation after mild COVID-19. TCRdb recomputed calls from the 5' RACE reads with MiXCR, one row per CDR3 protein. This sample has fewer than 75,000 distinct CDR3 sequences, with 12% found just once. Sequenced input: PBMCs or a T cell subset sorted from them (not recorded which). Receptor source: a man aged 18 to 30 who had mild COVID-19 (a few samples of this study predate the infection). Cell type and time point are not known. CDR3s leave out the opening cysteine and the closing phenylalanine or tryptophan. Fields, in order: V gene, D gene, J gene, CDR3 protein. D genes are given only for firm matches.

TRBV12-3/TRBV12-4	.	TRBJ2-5	ASRPPRGAPTQETQY
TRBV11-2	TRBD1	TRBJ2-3	ASTTGTGVSDTQY
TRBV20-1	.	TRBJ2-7	SAGAPLEQY
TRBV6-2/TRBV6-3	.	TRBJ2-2	ASSYATYTGELF
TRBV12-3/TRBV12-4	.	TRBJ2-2	ASSFRGELF
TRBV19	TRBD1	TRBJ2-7	ASSGRTGDYEQY
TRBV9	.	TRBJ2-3	ASSPQGIHADTQY
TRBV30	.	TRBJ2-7	AWSEPWEYRVEQY
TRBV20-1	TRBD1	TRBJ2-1	SARNPTGATYNEQF
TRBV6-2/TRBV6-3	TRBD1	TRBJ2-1	ASSRGQGTDNEQF
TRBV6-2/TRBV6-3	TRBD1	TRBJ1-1	ASSSGTGGNTEAF
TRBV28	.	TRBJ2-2	ASLVARSGTGELF
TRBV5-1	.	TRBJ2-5	ASSLLSQETQY
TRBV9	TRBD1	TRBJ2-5	ASSGTGRETQY
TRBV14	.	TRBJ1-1	ASSQDPASTEAF
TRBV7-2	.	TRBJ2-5	ASSRILVRQTQY
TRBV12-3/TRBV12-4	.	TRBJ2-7	ASSSESRVFEQY
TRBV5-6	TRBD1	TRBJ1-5	ASTPDGQGYQPQH
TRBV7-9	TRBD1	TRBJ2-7	ASSSGQVVPYEQY
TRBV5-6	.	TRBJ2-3	ASSLANSDTQY
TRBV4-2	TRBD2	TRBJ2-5	ASSQDGTTFLETQY
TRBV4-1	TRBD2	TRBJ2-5	ASSQPTSGFSQETQY
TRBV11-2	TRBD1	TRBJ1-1	ASTRTGVNTEAF
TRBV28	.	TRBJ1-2	ASGGPRNYGYT
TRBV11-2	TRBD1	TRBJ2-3	ASSLERTGTQY
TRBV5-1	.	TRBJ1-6	ASSLQGHNSPLH
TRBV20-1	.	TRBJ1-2	SASYRVDHGYT
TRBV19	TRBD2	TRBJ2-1	ASSRTSGGILSSYNEQF
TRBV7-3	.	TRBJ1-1	ASRPGRQNTEAF
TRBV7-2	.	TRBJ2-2	ASSPWGFTGELF
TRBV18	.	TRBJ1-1	ASSPGSWGAF
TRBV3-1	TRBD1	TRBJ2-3	ASSLLGTGATDTQY
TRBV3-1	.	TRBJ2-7	ASSGPPLYEQY
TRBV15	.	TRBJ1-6	ATSKDSEGNSPLH
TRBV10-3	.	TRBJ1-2	AISRGDDGYT
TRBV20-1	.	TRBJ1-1	SARTDMNTEAF
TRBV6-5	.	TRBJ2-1	ASSYGLSGGPQQF
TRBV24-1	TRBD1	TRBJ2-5	ATSANTGDQETQY
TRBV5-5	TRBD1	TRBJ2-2	ASSRGQENTGELF
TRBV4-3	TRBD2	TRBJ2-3	ASSPARKRGSTDTQY
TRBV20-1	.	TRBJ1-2	SAVRVDINGYT
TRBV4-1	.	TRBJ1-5	ASSQVNLGFSGDQPQH
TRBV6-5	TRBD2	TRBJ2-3	ASKRAGASGRDTQY
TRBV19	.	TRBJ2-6	ASSVQVGANVLT
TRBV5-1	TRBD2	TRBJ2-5	ASSLVLAGGETQY
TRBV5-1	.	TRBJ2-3	ASSVGSGTDTQY
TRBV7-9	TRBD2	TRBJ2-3	ASSRGRGGRDTQY
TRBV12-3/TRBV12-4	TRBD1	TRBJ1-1	ASSLKDRGAEAF
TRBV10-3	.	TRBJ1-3	AITGDGNTIY
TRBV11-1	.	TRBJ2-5	ASSRHTQETQY
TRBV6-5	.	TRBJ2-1	ASSYSRGNEQF
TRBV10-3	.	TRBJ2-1	AISVGNEQF
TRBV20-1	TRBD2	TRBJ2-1	SARTMRLAGAQF
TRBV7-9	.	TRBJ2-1	ASRTAYSYNEQF
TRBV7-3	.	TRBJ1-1	ASSRGNTEAF
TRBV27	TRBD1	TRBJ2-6	ASSLSGTGSEANVLT
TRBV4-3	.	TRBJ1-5	ASSQDGEGGQPQH
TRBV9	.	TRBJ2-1	ASSAEWGPNNEQF
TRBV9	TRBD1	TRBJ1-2	ASSPHTGTDYSYGYT